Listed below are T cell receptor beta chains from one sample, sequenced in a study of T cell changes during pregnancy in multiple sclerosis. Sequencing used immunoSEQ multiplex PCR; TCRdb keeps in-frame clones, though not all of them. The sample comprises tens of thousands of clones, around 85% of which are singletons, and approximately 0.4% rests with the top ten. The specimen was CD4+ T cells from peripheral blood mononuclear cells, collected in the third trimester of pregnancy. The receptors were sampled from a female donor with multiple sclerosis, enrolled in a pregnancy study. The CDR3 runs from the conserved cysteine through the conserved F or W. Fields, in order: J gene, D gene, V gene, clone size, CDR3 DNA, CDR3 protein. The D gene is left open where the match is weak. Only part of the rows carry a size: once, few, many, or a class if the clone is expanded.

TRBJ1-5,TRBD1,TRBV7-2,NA,TGTGCCAGCAGCTTAGAAGGGACAGGGTTTGGAGGTCAGCCCCAGCATTTT,CASSLEGTGFGGQPQHF
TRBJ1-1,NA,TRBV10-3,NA,TGTGCCATCAGTGAGCCCCCCGACAGGAGTGACACTGAAGCTTTCTTT,CAISEPPDRSDTEAFF
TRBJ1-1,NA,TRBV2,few,TGTGCCAGCAGGCCAAACACGGGCACTGAAGCTTTCTTT,CASRPNTGTEAFF
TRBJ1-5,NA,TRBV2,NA,TGTGCCAGCATTAGAGACACAAGTAATCAGCCCCAGCATTTT,CASIRDTSNQPQHF
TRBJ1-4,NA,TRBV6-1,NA,TGTGCCAGCAAGGCGGGAGCAACTAATGAAAAACTGTTTTTT,CASKAGATNEKLFF
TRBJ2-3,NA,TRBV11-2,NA,TGTGCCAGCAGCTTAGCGGGTCGTGCCGATACGCAGTATTTT,CASSLAGRADTQYF
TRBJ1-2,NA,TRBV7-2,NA,TGTGCCAGCAGCTCGGCCAGGCCCCTTGGCTACACCTTC,CASSSARPLGYTF
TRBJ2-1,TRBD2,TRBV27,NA,TGTGCCAGCAGACCAGGCGTCCTAGCGGGAGAGCAGTTCTTC,CASRPGVLAGEQFF
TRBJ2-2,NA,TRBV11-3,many,TGTGCCAGCAGCTTAGAACAGGGGGGGACAGCGAACACCGGGGAGCTGTTTTTT,CASSLEQGGTANTGELFF
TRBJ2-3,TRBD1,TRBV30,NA,TGTGCCTGGGGGACAGGGGGGGAGGCAGATACGCAGTATTTT,CAWGTGGEADTQYF
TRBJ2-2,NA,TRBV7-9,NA,TGTGCCAGCAGGACTCCCGGGAACACCGGGGAGCTGTTTTTT,CASRTPGNTGELFF
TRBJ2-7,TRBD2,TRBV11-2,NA,TGTGCCAGCAGCTTAGAGGCGGGGAGTCGCTGGGGGGGCTACGAGCAGTACTTC,CASSLEAGSRWGGYEQYF
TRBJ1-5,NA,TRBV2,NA,TGTGCCAGCAGTGAAGGGCAGGGTTATCAGCCCCAGCATTTT,CASSEGQGYQPQHF
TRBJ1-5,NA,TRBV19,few,TGTGCCAGTAGATTCACAGGGTACAATCAGCCCCAGCATTTT,CASRFTGYNQPQHF
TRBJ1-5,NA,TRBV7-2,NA,TGTGCCAGCAGCTTAGAAACAGGTCAAAATCAGCCCCAGCATTTT,CASSLETGQNQPQHF
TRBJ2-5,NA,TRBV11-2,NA,TGTGCCAGCAGCCCTCGCCAAGAGACCCAGTACTTC,CASSPRQETQYF
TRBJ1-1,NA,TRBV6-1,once,TGTGCAGCGGGGGGCAGTAGTCACATGAACACTGAAGCTTTCTTT,CAAGGSSHMNTEAFF
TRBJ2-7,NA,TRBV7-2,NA,TGTGCCAGCAGCTGGGACACGACCTACGAGCAGTACTTC,CASSWDTTYEQYF
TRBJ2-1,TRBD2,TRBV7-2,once,TGTGCCAGCAGCTTCTCTAGCGGGTCCCGCAATGAGCAGTTCTTC,CASSFSSGSRNEQFF
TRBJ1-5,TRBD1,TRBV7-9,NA,TGTGCCAGCAGCTTGGGGACAGGGGGCCGCCTGAGCAATCAGCCCCAGCATTTT,CASSLGTGGRLSNQPQHF
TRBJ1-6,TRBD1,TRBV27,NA,TGTGCCAGCAGTTTAATGACAGGGGCCAATTCACCCCTCCACTTT,CASSLMTGANSPLHF
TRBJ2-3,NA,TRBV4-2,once,TGTGCCAGCAGCCAAGATGCGGAGTATACGCAGTATTTT,CASSQDAEYTQYF
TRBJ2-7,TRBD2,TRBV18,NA,TGTGCCAGCTCGCCTCTAGCGGGGGGGCCCTACGAGCAGTACTTC,CASSPLAGGPYEQYF
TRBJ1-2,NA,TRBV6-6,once,TGTGCCAGCAGTCCCTCGTTGGACAGTGCTGCCTATGGCTACACCTTC,CASSPSLDSAAYGYTF
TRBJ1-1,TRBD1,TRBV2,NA,TGTGCCAGCAACCTACAGGGGATGAACACTGAAGCTTTCTTT,CASNLQGMNTEAFF
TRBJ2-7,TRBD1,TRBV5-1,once,TGCGCCAGCAGCTTGGGTCCGGGACAGGATAGATACGAGCAGTACTTC,CASSLGPGQDRYEQYF
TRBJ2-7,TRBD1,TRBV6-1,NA,TGTGCCAGCAGCGCCACCGGGACAGGTGTCTACGAGCAGTACTTC,CASSATGTGVYEQYF
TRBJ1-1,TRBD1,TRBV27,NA,TGTGCCAGCAGTTTAACAGGACAGGGGAGGGTAGCTTTCTTT,CASSLTGQGRVAFF
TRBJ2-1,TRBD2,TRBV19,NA,TGTGCCAGTAGTGTGTCCGGGACTAGCGGGGGACCTTACAATGAGCAGTTCTTC,CASSVSGTSGGPYNEQFF
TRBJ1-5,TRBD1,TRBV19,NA,TGTGCCAGTAGTCCTCCCCGACAGGGAACGGGCAATCAGCCCCAGCATTTT,CASSPPRQGTGNQPQHF
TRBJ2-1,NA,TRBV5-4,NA,TGTGCCAGCAGCTTGGAGTATCAGCGTAATGAGCAGTTCTTC,CASSLEYQRNEQFF
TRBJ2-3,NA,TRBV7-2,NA,TGTGCCAGCAGACGGACAGTGAGTACCACAGATACGCAGTATTTT,CASRRTVSTTDTQYF
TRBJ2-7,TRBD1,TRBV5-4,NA,TGTGCCAGCAGCCGGGGACAGGGTATCTACGAGCAGTACTTC,CASSRGQGIYEQYF
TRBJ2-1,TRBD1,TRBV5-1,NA,TGCGCCAGCAGCTTGTTGGGGACAGGGAGAAATGAGCAGTTCTTC,CASSLLGTGRNEQFF
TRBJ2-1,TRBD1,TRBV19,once,TGTGCCAGTAGCCACTCACAGGGGGCTGGGGAAGAGCAGTTCTTC,CASSHSQGAGEEQFF
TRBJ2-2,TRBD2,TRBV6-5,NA,TGTGCCAGCAGTTCTTGGGCGGGGGGCCGGGGCGGGGAGCTGTTTTTT,CASSSWAGGRGGELFF
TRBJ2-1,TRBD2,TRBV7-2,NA,TGTGCCAGCACCTCGTGGACTAGCAGCTACAATGAGCAGTTCTTC,CASTSWTSSYNEQFF
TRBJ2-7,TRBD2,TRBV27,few,TGTGCCAGCACCCGGACTAGCGGGAGCTACGAGCAGTACTTC,CASTRTSGSYEQYF
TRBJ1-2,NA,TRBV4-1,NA,TGCGCCAGCAGCCAAGATAAGTCGGAGCGCTCGTATGGCTACACCTTC,CASSQDKSERSYGYTF
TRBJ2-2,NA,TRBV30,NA,TGTGCCTGGAGACGTGGAACAGGCCGGGAGCTGTTTTTT,CAWRRGTGRELFF
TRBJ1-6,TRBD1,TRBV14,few,TGTGCCAGCAGCCAAGATGCAGGGGGTTCACCCCTCCACTTT,CASSQDAGGSPLHF
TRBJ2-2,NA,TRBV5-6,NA,TGTGCCAGCAGCTTGGTCGTCGCGGGCGGGGAGCTGTTTTTT,CASSLVVAGGELFF
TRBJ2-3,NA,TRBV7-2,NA,TGTGCCAGCAGCTTACCTAGCGGCACAGATACGCAGTATTTT,CASSLPSGTDTQYF
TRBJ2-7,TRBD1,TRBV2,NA,TGTGCCAGCAGACAGGGGGCCGAGCAGTACTTC,CASRQGAEQYF
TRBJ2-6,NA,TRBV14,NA,TGTGCCAGCAGCCAAGATCGGGCAGGGGATGCTGGGGCCAACGTCCTGACTTTC,CASSQDRAGDAGANVLTF
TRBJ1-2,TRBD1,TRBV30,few,TGTGCCTGGAGTGTCACCCGGACAGGGAATGGCTACACCTTC,CAWSVTRTGNGYTF
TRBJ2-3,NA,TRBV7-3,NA,TGTGCCAGCAGCCTAGGGACACCGCCAGATACGCAGTATTTT,CASSLGTPPDTQYF
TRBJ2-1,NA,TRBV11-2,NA,TGTGCCAGCAGCCCACGGAATGAGCAGTTCTTC,CASSPRNEQFF
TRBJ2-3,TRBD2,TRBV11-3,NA,TGTGCCAGCAGCTTAGGAGCTAGCGGGAGCACAGATACGCAGTATTTT,CASSLGASGSTDTQYF
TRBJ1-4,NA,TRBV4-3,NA,TGCGCCAGCAGCCCCGGGACACAGAATGAAAAACTGTTTTTT,CASSPGTQNEKLFF
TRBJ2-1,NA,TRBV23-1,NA,TGCGCCAGCAGTCAAACAGGTAGAAGGTACAATGAGCAGTTCTTC,CASSQTGRRYNEQFF